This T cell receptor beta chain was sequenced during a study of blood T cell repertoires in COVID-19. Study summary: Some COVID-19 samples were acute and others convalescent; all came from the United States, Italy and Spain. T cells, B-cell-depleted T cells, or PBMCs provided the cDNA or gDNA that served as material.

Original handling: Reference gene primers were amplified, and this amplification served to estimate nucleated cell counts. Clones were read by immunoSEQ multiplex PCR, and TCRdb kept only the in-frame ones, dropping some. V and J calls and clone size are given by that table; D and trimming were obtained from the DNA. This sample has approximately 250,000 clones; around 84% occur once, and the top ten carry under 1.5%. This CDR3 has 14 amino acids. Between the trimmed V and J ends, which lost 2 bases and 5 bases, there was a span of 12 bases. CDR1 SGHTA and CDR2 FQGTGA come from the germline V gene. This clone was observed a single time.

The sequencing input was peripheral blood. The chain couples TRBV7-3 to TRBJ2-5; a possible D gene is TRBD1 (6 bases). This sequence was found in a woman aged 40 to 49 who had recovered from COVID-19. This chain's CDR3 is CASSLGGGFETQYF. DNA of the CDR3: TGTGCCAGCAGCTTAGGGGGCGGATTTGAGACCCAGTACTTC.